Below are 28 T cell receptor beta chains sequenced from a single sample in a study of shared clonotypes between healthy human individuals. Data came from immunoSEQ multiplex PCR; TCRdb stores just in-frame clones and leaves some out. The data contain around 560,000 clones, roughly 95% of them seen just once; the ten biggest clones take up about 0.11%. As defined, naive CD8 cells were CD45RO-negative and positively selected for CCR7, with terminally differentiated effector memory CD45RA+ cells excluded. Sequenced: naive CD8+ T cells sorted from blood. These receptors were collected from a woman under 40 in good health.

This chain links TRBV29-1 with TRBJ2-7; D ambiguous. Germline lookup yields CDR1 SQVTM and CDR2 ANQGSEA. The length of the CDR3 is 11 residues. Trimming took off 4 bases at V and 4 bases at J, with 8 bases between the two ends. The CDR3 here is CSVVWLYEQYF. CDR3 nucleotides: TGCAGCGTTGTTTGGCTATACGAGCAGTACTTC.

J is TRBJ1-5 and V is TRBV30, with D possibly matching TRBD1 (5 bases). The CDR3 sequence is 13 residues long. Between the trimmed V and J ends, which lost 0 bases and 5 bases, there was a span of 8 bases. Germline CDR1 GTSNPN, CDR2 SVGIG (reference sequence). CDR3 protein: CAWSVLGDQPQHF. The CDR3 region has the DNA TGTGCCTGGAGTGTCCTAGGGGATCAGCCCCAGCATTTT.

CDR3 DNA: TGTGCCAGCAGATTTACTCAGGGTCCAAAAGAGACCCAGTACTTC. It is translated as CASRFTQGPKETQYF. The chain employs TRBV27 and TRBJ2-5; the D gene is possibly TRBD1 (5 bases). Trimming took off 6 bases at V and 3 bases at J, with 17 bases between the two ends. The germline gives CDR1 MNHEY, CDR2 SMNVEV (reference sequence). The CDR3 covers 15 residues.

The CDR3 spells CASSNREGAILNTEAFF. For the CDR3, the DNA is TGTGCCAGCAGCAACCGGGAGGGGGCCATACTGAACACTGAAGCTTTCTTT. The chain links TRBV28 to TRBJ1-1; 7 positions match TRBD1. Germline V gene lookup returns CDR1 MDHEN and CDR2 SYDVKM. The V segment lost 6 bases and the J segment 0 bases; nucleotides outside the gene matches: 13. This CDR3 has 17 residues.

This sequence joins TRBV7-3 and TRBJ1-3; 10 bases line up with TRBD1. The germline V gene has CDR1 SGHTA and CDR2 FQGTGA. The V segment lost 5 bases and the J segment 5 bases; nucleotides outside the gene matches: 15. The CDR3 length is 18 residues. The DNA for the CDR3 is TGTGCCAGCAGCCAGGTAAAATCGGACAGGGGGTCCCGAAACACCATATATTTT. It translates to CASSQVKSDRGSRNTIYF.

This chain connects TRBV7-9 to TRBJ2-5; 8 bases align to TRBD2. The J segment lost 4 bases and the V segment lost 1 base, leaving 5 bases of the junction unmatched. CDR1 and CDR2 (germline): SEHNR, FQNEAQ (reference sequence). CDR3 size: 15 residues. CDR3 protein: CASSLGPLAGETQYF. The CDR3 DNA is TGTGCCAGCAGCTTAGGCCCCCTAGCGGGAGAGACCCAGTACTTC.

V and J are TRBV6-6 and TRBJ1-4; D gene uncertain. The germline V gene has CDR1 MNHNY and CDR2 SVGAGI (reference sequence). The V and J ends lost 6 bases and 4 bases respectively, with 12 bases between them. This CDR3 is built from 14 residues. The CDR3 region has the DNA TGTGCCAGCAGCCCCTTTCTGGATAATGAAAAACTGTTTTTT. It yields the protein CASSPFLDNEKLFF.

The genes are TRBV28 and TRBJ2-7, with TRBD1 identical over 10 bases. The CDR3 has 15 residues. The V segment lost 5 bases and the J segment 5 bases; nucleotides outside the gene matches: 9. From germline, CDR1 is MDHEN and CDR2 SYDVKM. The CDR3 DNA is TGTGCCAGCAGTCCCCTAGACAGGGGGCGGCACGAGCAGTACTTC. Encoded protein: CASSPLDRGRHEQYF.

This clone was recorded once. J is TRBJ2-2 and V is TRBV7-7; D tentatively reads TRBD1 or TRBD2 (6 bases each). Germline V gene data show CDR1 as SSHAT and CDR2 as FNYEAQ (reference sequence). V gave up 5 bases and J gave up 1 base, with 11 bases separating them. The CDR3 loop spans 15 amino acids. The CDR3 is CASSPGALNTGELFF. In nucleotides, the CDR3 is TGTGCCAGCAGCCCGGGGGCATTGAACACCGGGGAGCTGTTTTTT.

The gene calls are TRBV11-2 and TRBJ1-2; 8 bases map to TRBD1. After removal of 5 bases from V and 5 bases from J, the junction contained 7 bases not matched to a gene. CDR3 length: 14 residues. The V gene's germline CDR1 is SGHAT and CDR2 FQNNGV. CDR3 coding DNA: TGTGCCAGCAGCCCCGGACAGGGATCGTATGGCTACACCTTC. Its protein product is CASSPGQGSYGYTF.

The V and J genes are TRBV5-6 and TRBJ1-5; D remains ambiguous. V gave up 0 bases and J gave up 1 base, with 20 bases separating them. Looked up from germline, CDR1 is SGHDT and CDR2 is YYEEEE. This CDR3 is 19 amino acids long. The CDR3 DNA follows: TGTGCCAGCAGCTTGGCTTCTCGCGGGCCAGAAAGCAGCAATCAGCCCCAGCATTTT. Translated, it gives CASSLASRGPESSNQPQHF. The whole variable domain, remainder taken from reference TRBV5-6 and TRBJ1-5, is DAGVTQSPTHLIKTRGQQVTLRCSPKSGHDTVSWYQQALGQGPQFIFQYYEEEERQRGNFPDRFSGHQFPNYSSELNVNALLLGDSALYLCASSLASRGPESSNQPQHFGDGTRLSIL.

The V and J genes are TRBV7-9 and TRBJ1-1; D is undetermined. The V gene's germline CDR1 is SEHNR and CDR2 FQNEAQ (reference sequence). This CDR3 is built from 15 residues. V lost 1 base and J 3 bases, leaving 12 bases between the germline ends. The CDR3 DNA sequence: TGTGCCAGCAGCTTAGAGCGGAGGGAGGACACTGAAGCTTTCTTT. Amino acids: CASSLERREDTEAFF.

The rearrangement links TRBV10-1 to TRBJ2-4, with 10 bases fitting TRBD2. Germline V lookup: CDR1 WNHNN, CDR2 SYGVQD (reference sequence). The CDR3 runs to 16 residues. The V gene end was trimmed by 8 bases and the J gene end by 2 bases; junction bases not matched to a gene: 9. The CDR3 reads CASFPSGRGSKNIQYF. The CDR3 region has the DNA TGCGCCAGCTTTCCTAGCGGGAGAGGGTCCAAAAACATTCAGTACTTC.

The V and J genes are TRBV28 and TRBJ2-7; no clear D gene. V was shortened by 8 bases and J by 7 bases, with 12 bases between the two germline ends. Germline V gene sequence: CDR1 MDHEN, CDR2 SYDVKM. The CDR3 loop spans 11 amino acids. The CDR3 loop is CASALFGEQYF. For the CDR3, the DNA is TGTGCCAGCGCCCTATTCGGGGAGCAGTACTTC.

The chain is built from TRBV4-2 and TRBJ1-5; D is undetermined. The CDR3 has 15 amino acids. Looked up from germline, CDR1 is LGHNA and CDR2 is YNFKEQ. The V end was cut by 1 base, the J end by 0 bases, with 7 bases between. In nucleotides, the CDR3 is TGTGCCAGCAGCCAAGTGGATAATAGCAATCAGCCCCAGCATTTT. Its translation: CASSQVDNSNQPQHF.

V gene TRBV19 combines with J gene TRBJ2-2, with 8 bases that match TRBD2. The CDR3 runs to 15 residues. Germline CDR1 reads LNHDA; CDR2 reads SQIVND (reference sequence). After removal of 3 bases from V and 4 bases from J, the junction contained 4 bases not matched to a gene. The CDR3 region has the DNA TGTGCCAGTAGTATCCGGACTAGCTCCACCGGGGAGCTGTTTTTT. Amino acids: CASSIRTSSTGELFF.

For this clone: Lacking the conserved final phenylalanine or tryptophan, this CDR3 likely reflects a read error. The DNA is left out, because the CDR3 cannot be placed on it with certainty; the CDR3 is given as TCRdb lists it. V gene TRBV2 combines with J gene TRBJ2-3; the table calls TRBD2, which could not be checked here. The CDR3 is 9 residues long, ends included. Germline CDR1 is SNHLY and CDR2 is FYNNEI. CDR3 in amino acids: CASSERGYI.

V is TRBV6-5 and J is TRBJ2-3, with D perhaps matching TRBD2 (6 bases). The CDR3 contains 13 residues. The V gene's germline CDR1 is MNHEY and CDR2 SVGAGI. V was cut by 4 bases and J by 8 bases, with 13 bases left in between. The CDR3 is CASSSLLAGTQYF. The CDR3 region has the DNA TGTGCCAGCAGTTCCTTACTAGCTGGTACGCAGTATTTT.

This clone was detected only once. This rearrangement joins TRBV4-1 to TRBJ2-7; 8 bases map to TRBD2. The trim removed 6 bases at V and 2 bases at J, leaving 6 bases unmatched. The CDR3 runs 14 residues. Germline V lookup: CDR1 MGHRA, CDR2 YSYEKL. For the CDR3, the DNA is TGCGCCAGCAGATTGGGACTAGAGACCTACGAGCAGTACTTC. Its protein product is CASRLGLETYEQYF.

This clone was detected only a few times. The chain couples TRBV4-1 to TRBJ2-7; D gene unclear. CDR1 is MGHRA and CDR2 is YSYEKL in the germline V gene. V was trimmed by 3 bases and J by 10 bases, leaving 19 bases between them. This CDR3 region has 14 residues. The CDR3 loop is CASSHQGELREQYF. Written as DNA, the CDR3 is TGCGCCAGCAGCCATCAAGGTGAACTACGTGAACAGTACTTC.

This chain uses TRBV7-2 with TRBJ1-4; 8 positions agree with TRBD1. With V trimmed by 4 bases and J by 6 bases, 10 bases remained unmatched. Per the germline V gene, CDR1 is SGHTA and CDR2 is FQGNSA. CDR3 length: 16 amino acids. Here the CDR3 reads CASSSHSGGEDEKLFF. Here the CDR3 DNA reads TGTGCCAGCAGCTCCCACTCAGGGGGCGAGGATGAAAAACTGTTTTTT.

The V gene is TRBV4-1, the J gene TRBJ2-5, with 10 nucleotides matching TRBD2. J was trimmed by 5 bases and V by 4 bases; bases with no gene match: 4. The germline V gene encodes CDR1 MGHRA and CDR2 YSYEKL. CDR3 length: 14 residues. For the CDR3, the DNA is TGCGCCAGCAGCCCCCTAGCGGGAGTGGAGACCCAGTACTTC. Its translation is CASSPLAGVETQYF.

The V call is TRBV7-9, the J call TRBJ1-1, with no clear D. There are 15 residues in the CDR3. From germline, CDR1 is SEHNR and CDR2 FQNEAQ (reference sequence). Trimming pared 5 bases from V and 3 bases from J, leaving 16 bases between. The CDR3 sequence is CASSPEGLRDTEAFF. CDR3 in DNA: TGTGCCAGCAGCCCGGAAGGGTTGAGGGACACTGAAGCTTTCTTT. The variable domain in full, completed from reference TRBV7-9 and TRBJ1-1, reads DTGVSQNPRHKITKRGQNVTFRCDPISEHNRLYWYRQTLGQGPEFLTYFQNEAQLEKSRLLSDRFSAERPKGSFSTLEIQRTEQGDSAMYLCASSPEGLRDTEAFFGQGTRLTVV.

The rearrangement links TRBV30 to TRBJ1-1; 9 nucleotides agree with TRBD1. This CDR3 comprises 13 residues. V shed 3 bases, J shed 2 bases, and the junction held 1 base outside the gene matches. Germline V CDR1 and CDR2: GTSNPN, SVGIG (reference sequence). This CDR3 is CAWRGQGNTEAFF. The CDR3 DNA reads TGTGCCTGGAGGGGACAGGGTAACACTGAAGCTTTCTTT.

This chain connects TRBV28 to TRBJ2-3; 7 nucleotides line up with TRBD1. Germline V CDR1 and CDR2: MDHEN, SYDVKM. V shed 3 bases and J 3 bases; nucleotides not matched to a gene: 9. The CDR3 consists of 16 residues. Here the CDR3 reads CASSFGTGARTDTQYF. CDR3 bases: TGTGCCAGCAGTTTTGGCACAGGGGCGAGGACAGATACGCAGTATTTT.

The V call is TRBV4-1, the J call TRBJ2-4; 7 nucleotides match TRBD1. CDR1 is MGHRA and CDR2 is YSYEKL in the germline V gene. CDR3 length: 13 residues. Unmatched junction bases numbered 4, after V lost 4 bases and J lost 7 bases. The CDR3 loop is CASSLGTVNIQYF. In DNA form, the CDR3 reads TGCGCCAGCAGCCTAGGGACAGTCAACATTCAGTACTTC.

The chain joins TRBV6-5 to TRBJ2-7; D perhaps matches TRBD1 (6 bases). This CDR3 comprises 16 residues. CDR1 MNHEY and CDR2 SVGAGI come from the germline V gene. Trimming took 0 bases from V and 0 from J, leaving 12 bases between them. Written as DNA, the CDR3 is TGTGCCAGCAGTTACTCGTCAGGGGAAAACTCCTACGAGCAGTACTTC. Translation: CASSYSSGENSYEQYF.

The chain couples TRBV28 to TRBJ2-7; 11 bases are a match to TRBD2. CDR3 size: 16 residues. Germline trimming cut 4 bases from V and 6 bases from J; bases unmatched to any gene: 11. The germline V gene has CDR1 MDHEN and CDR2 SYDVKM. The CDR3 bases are TGTGCCAGCAGTTCCCCTTGGTTAGCGGGAGGGCTCGAGCAGTACTTC. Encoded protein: CASSSPWLAGGLEQYF. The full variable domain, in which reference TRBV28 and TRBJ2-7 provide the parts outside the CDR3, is DVKVTQSSRYLVKRTGEKVFLECVQDMDHENMFWYRQDPGLGLRLIYFSYDVKMKEKGDIPEGYSVSREKKERFSLILESASTNQTSMYLCASSSPWLAGGLEQYFGPGTRLTVT.